This T cell receptor beta chain emerged from a study of human thymus T cells. Notes on the study in general: Related studies noted strongly shared thymic repertoires across unrelated people. What appeared biased in thymic and blood repertoires was the usage of V and J genes.

Notes on this clone: No antigen is known for it.

Corrective cardiac operations yielded the resected thymus tissue. The donors were infants in Finland with congenital heart defects, otherwise immunologically healthy. This CDR3 contains 17 residues. The germline CDR1 and CDR2 sequences are WSHSY and SAAADI. V dropped 6 bases and J dropped 4; count of bases not matched to a gene: 12. Sequenced by immunoSEQ multiplex PCR; TCRdb stores in-frame clones only, minus some. The data contain about 78,000 clones, 90% to 97% of them singletons. The chain employs TRBV10-2 and TRBJ2-2, with TRBD1 matching 9 bases. This TCR came from a boy in the first two years of life with a congenital heart defect but otherwise immunologically healthy. Sequencing was performed on thymus tissue. The CDR3 sequence: CASSGLDRGLLTGELFF. CDR3 nucleotides: TGCGCCAGCAGCGGGCTGGACAGGGGCCTACTCACCGGGGAGCTGTTTTTT.